These T cell receptor beta chains were read from a single sample in a study of T cells in Graves' hyperthyroidism and ophthalmopathy. TCRdb reprocessed the multiplex PCR reads with MiXCR, giving one entry per CDR3 protein. The repertoire consists of about 55,000 distinct CDR3 sequences, with approximately 53% occurring once and the leading ten covering 2.5% to 3.5%. The sequencing sample was made of blood. These receptors originate from a woman aged 60-70 years with Graves' ophthalmopathy. Both conserved end residues are part of each CDR3. Fields, in order: clone size, D gene, J gene, V gene, CDR3 length, CDR3 DNA, CDR3 protein. The D gene is left open where the match is weak. Clone size is not always given. Where it is, it says once, few, many or a class for expanded clones.

NA,NA,TRBJ1-1,TRBV5-6,15,TGTGCCAGCAGCGTCCGACAGATACCGAACACTGAAGCTTTCTTT,CASSVRQIPNTEAFF
NA,TRBD2,TRBJ2-3,TRBV7-8,16,TGTGCCAGCAGCTTAGTCGCTAGCGGGAGTGGAGATACGCAGTATTTT,CASSLVASGSGDTQYF
many,NA,TRBJ2-7,TRBV7-8,14,TGTGCCAGCAGGTCGACTTGGCTCTCCTACGAGCAGTACTTC,CASRSTWLSYEQYF
NA,NA,TRBJ1-6,TRBV2,14,TGTGCCAGCAATCTGGACAGTCTAAATTCACCCCTCCACTTT,CASNLDSLNSPLHF
few,TRBD1,TRBJ2-5,TRBV2,15,TGTGCCAGCAGTGGACCCGGACAGGGCGTGGAGACCCAGTACTTC,CASSGPGQGVETQYF
NA,NA,TRBJ2-3,TRBV2,13,TGTGCCAGCAAGGAGATCTCCACAGATACGCAGTATTTT,CASKEISTDTQYF
many,NA,TRBJ2-1,TRBV7-6,17,TGTGCCAGCAGCACCGGGAGGAGGGGGCTGAGCTACAATGAGCAGTTCTTC,CASSTGRRGLSYNEQFF
NA,TRBD1,TRBJ2-2,TRBV20-1,17,TGCAGTGCTAGAGATCCTCGAGGGACAGTGAACACCGGGGAGCTGTCTTGG,CSARDPRGTVNTGELSW
many,NA,TRBJ1-1,TRBV4-2,13,TGTGCCAGCAGCCAAGGCGAGAACGGTGAAGCTTTCTTT,CASSQGENGEAFF
few,TRBD1,TRBJ2-1,TRBV7-4,16,TGTGCCAGCAGCTTAGTTGGGACAGGGAGTAACAATGAGCAGTTCTTC,CASSLVGTGSNNEQFF
many,NA,TRBJ2-5,TRBV28,13,TGTGCCAGCAGTCCACCCTCCGTAGAGACCCAGTACTTC,CASSPPSVETQYF
NA,NA,TRBJ2-2,TRBV5-1,14,TGCGCCAGCAGGCGGGACTTGAACACCGGGGAGCTGTTTTTT,CASRRDLNTGELFF
many,NA,TRBJ2-1,TRBV3-1,16,TGTGCCAGCAGCCAAGATACGGGGAGCTCCTACAATGAGCAGTTCTTC,CASSQDTGSSYNEQFF
many,TRBD1,TRBJ2-3,TRBV6-1,19,TGTGCCAGCAGTGAAGATCGGCAGGGGGCTTACACCCACACAGATACGCAGTATTTT,CASSEDRQGAYTHTDTQYF
NA,NA,TRBJ2-7,TRBV7-6,14,TGTGCCAGCAGCTTAGCGGGGGGGCCCCACGAGCAGTACTTC,CASSLAGGPHEQYF
NA,NA,TRBJ2-1,TRBV5-1,13,TGCGCCAGCAGCTCTACCCTTATAAATGAGCAGTTCTTC,CASSSTLINEQFF
NA,NA,TRBJ1-2,TRBV20-1,12,TGCAGTGCTAGAGAGACGGGGTATGGCTACACCTTC,CSARETGYGYTF
many,TRBD1,TRBJ2-7,TRBV20-1,13,TGCAGTCCTAGGACAGGGCCCTCCTACGAGCAGTACTTC,CSPRTGPSYEQYF
NA,NA,TRBJ2-5,TRBV2,9,TGTGCCAGCAGAGAGACCCAGTACTTC,CASRETQYF
NA,NA,TRBJ2-3,TRBV20-1,13,TGCAGTGCTACCTGGAGGTACACAGATACGCAGTACTTT,CSATWRYTDTQYF
many,TRBD1,TRBJ2-7,TRBV19,14,TGTGCCAGTAGTACGACAGGGAAAGGCAACGAGCAGTACTTC,CASSTTGKGNEQYF
NA,TRBD1,TRBJ2-7,TRBV4-2,15,TGTGCCAGCAGCCAAGCCGGACAGGGTTTAGTCGAGCAGTACTTC,CASSQAGQGLVEQYF
NA,TRBD2,TRBJ2-5,TRBV7-9,13,TGTGCCACCTTGGCGGGGGGGCAAGAGACCCAGTACTTC,CATLAGGQETQYF
many,NA,TRBJ2-2,TRBV4-1,15,TGCGCCAGCAGCTGGAGCAGGTGGGACACCGGGGAGCTGTTTTTT,CASSWSRWDTGELFF
many,NA,TRBJ2-3,TRBV5-6,12,TGTGCCAGCAGCCGGTCCACAGATACGCAGTATTTT,CASSRSTDTQYF
NA,NA,TRBJ2-2,TRBV24-1,15,TGTGCCACCAGTGACAACTTCGTCAACACCGGGGAGCGGTTTTTT,CATSDNFVNTGERFF
NA,TRBD1,TRBJ1-6,TRBV5-1,16,TGCGCCAGCAGCCCAACGACAGGGTCGTTATATTCACCCCTCCACTTT,CASSPTTGSLYSPLHF
NA,NA,TRBJ2-5,TRBV10-3,17,TGTGCCATCAGTGAGCCCGATCCCGAGACACAACAAGAGACCCGGTACTTC,CAISEPDPETQQETRYF
many,TRBD1,TRBJ1-4,TRBV27,15,TGTGCCAGCAGTCCCCGGGACAGGGCTAGTGAAAAACTGTTTTTT,CASSPRDRASEKLFF
many,TRBD2,TRBJ2-5,TRBV12-3/TRBV12-4,15,TGTGCCAGCAGTTCGCTAGCGGGGGGGCTGGAGACCCAGTACTTC,CASSSLAGGLETQYF
many,NA,TRBJ2-6,TRBV28,16,TGTGCCAGCAGCCCATTCCAGGGGTCTGGGGCCAACGTCCTGACTTTC,CASSPFQGSGANVLTF
NA,TRBD2,TRBJ2-3,TRBV9,16,TGTGCCAGCAGCGGGTCTAGCGGGGGATACACAGATACGCAGTATTTT,CASSGSSGGYTDTQYF
NA,TRBD1,TRBJ1-6,TRBV5-6,14,TGTGCCAGCAGCCCCGGGACAGGGGATTCACCCCTCCACTTT,CASSPGTGDSPLHF
once,NA,TRBJ1-1,TRBV5-1,15,TGCGCCAGCAGCTTGGGTTTTTCCGCGGGCACTGAAGCTTTCTTT,CASSLGFSAGTEAFF
many,TRBD2,TRBJ2-2,TRBV11-2,16,TGTGCCAGCAGACGTCTGGGGGGGGCGAACACCGGGGAGCTGTTTTTT,CASRRLGGANTGELFF
NA,TRBD2,TRBJ2-7,TRBV20-1,13,TGCAGTGTCCAGGGACTAGCGGGATACGAGCAGTACTTC,CSVQGLAGYEQYF
NA,TRBD1,TRBJ1-2,TRBV5-1,13,TGCGCCAGCAGCAAGGACAGGGAATATGGCTACACCTTC,CASSKDREYGYTF
many,TRBD1,TRBJ1-5,TRBV19,16,TGTGCCAGTAGATCGAGGACAGGGAATAGCAATCAGCCCCAGCATTTT,CASRSRTGNSNQPQHF
many,NA,TRBJ2-4,TRBV5-6,14,TGTGCCAGCAGCTTAGTGAGTGCCAAAAACATTCAGTACTTC,CASSLVSAKNIQYF
many,TRBD2,TRBJ2-3,TRBV7-2,17,TGTGCCAGCAGCCCGGGACTAGCGGGAGGGGATAGAGATACGCAGTATTTT,CASSPGLAGGDRDTQYF
NA,NA,TRBJ1-5,TRBV19,18,TGTGCCAGTAGTAAGGGCGCAGGGGTCAAAACCTACGAGCAGCCCCAGCATTTT,CASSKGAGVKTYEQPQHF
NA,TRBD1,TRBJ2-7,TRBV15,14,TGTGCCACCAGCATATCCGGGACAGGGGATGAGCAGTACTTC,CATSISGTGDEQYF
NA,TRBD1,TRBJ1-2,TRBV25-1,15,TGTGCCAGCAGTGAACCGGGGCAGGGGGCGCGAGGCTACACCTTC,CASSEPGQGARGYTF
NA,NA,TRBJ2-5,TRBV15,11,TGTGCCACCAGCAGTGATCTAACCCAGTACTTC,CATSSDLTQYF
NA,TRBD1,TRBJ1-2,TRBV6-6,14,TGTGCCAGCAGGGGGGGGGACAGGGGTGGCGGCTACACCTTC,CASRGGDRGGGYTF
NA,TRBD1,TRBJ1-5,TRBV15,13,TGTGCCACCAGTAAGGGACAGGGGATCTACGAGCATTTT,CATSKGQGIYEHF
many,NA,TRBJ1-2,TRBV9,14,TGTGCCAGCAGTCGCGGGGGGGAGGGCTATGGCTACACCTTC,CASSRGGEGYGYTF
many,NA,TRBJ2-3,TRBV7-3,12,TGTGCCAGCAGGGGCGGGACAGATACGCAGTATTTT,CASRGGTDTQYF
many,NA,TRBJ2-1,TRBV3-1,13,TGTGCCAGCAGCGAGGGTCAGCGAAGTGAGCAGTTCTTC,CASSEGQRSEQFF
many,NA,TRBJ1-1,TRBV28,11,TGTGCCAGCGGCCCGTACACTGAAGCTTTCTTT,CASGPYTEAFF
many,NA,TRBJ2-1,TRBV20-1,14,TGCAGTGCCGAAAGGGGGAGCCGCTACAATGAGCAGTTCTTC,CSAERGSRYNEQFF
many,NA,TRBJ1-4,TRBV7-6,13,TGTGCCAGCAGCTTGGACAGAGGTGAAAAACTGTTTTTT,CASSLDRGEKLFF
NA,TRBD2,TRBJ2-3,TRBV5-1,15,TGCGCCAGCAGCTTGGTAGCGGGAGGCACAGATACGCAGTATTTT,CASSLVAGGTDTQYF